What follows are 10 T cell receptor beta chains derived from one specimen sequenced in a study of T-cell memory formation after mild COVID-19 (dated by TCRdb to the early 2020s). The library was generated by 5' RACE. The sequencer listed for this sample is Illumina NovaSeq 6000. Through fastp at Q25 and MiXCR, TCRdb rebuilt clones from the public reads, retaining in-frame beta chains. All rows with the same CDR3 protein become a single entry with the most common DNA and genes. Present in this sample are 280,000 or so distinct CDR3 sequences, around 8% of which were seen just once. The top ten clones comprise 20% to 25% of the sample. The specimen sequenced was PBMCs or a T cell subset sorted from them (not recorded which). Source of these receptors: a young man who had mild COVID-19 (a few samples of this study predate the infection). The sample titles of this study are shuffled in the database, so cell type and time point are left out; the donor was told from shared clones.

This clonotype was detected once. The chain has TRBV7-8 and TRBJ2-5, with no clear D. Germline assignment: CDR1 SGHVS and CDR2 FQNEAQ. Trimming removed 5 bases at V and 5 bases at J, with 15 bases between. The CDR3 is made up of 14 amino acids. In DNA form, the CDR3 reads TGTGCCAGCAGCCGTCGAGATCCGAGGGAGACCCAGTACTTC. It yields the protein CASSRRDPRETQYF.

The chain employs TRBV19 and TRBJ1-1, with TRBD1 as a possible D gene (5 bases). Germline assignment: CDR1 LNHDA and CDR2 SQIVND (reference sequence). The V and J ends lost 6 bases and 1 base respectively, with 9 bases between them. This CDR3 has 13 amino acids. The CDR3: CASREDTNTEAFF. The CDR3 nucleotides are TGTGCCAGTAGAGAGGACACGAACACTGAAGCTTTCTTT.

This clonotype was observed a few times. J is TRBJ2-6 and V is TRBV7-9; 7 bases line up with TRBD1. Germline V CDR1 and CDR2: SEHNR, FQNEAQ (reference sequence). V lost 5 bases, J lost 1 base, and 2 bases stayed unmatched. The CDR3 runs 15 residues. CDR3 protein: CASSTRGSGANVLTF. CDR3 nucleotide sequence: TGTGCCAGCAGCACCAGGGGGTCTGGGGCCAACGTCCTGACTTTC.

The chain uses TRBV10-3 and TRBJ2-2; TRBD1 agrees at 8 bases. After removal of 6 bases from V and 4 bases from J, the junction contained 4 bases not matched to a gene. CDR1 ENHRY and CDR2 SYGVKD come from the germline V gene. The length of the CDR3 is 14 residues. The CDR3 sequence: CAISAGGGTGELFF. The CDR3, as DNA: TGTGCCATCAGCGCAGGGGGCGGCACCGGGGAGCTGTTTTTT.

V is TRBV5-1 and J is TRBJ1-6, with 11 bases matching TRBD1. Germline trimming cut 3 bases from V and 6 bases from J; bases unmatched to any gene: 5. The germline CDR1 and CDR2 sequences are SGHRS and YFSETQ. The CDR3 is 16 amino acids. The CDR3 nucleotides are TGCGCCAGCAGCTACGGACAGGGGGCGACTAATTCACCCCTCCACTTT. Amino acids: CASSYGQGATNSPLHF. The whole variable domain, filled in from reference TRBV5-1 and TRBJ1-6, reads KAGVTQTPRYLIKTRGQQVTLSCSPISGHRSVSWYQQTPGQGLQFLFEYFSETQRNKGNFPGRFSGRQFSNSRSEMNVSTLELGDSALYLCASSYGQGATNSPLHFGNGTRLTVT.

This clonotype occurred a few times. The chain is built from TRBV6-1 and TRBJ2-2, with D tentatively TRBD1 or TRBD2 (5 bases each). Trimming removed 8 bases from V and 0 bases from J, with 13 bases in between. This CDR3 comprises 15 residues. Germline CDR1 MNHNS, CDR2 SASEGT. DNA for the CDR3: TGTGCCAGCTCTGCCGGGACGGCGAACACCGGGGAGCTGTTTTTT. Protein: CASSAGTANTGELFF.

The chain recombines TRBV6-5 with TRBJ2-5; 9 bases fit TRBD1. Germline CDR1 is MNHEY and CDR2 is SVGAGI. The CDR3 is 14 amino acids. The trim removed 9 bases at V and 5 bases at J, leaving 10 bases unmatched. Written as DNA, the CDR3 is TGTGCCAGTCAACGGGGACAGGGCCATGAGACCCAGTACTTC. Amino acid sequence: CASQRGQGHETQYF.

The V and J genes are TRBV5-1 and TRBJ2-1; D assignment may be TRBD1 or TRBD2 (5 bases each). V was clipped by 0 bases and J by 6 bases, with 16 bases between them. This CDR3 spans 16 amino acids. Per the germline V gene, CDR1 is SGHRS and CDR2 is YFSETQ. CDR3 in amino acids: CASSLDWGLGLNEQFF. For the CDR3, the DNA is TGCGCCAGCAGCTTGGATTGGGGGTTAGGACTCAATGAGCAGTTCTTC.

This clonotype turned up a few times. The rearrangement links TRBV6-5 to TRBJ1-6, with D possibly being TRBD1 (5 bases). CDR1 is MNHEY and CDR2 is SVGAGI in the germline V gene. V lost 6 bases and J lost 8, with 17 bases in between. This CDR3 is 15 amino acids long. CDR3 region: CASRVNEGIHSPLHF. CDR3 nucleotide sequence: TGTGCCAGCAGGGTCAATGAGGGGATTCATTCACCCCTCCACTTT.

The J gene is TRBJ2-5, the V gene TRBV12-3 or TRBV12-4, with TRBD2 identical over 8 bases. Trimming at V came to 6 bases and at J to 3 bases, leaving 3 bases not matched to a gene. CDR3 length: 13 residues. CDR3 sequence (DNA): TGTGCCAGCAGACTAGCGGATAAAGAGACCCAGTACTTC. This codes for CASRLADKETQYF.